These 7 T cell receptor beta chains originate from one sample sequenced in a study of ipilimumab plus nivolumab after autologous stem cell transplantation. Generated by immunoSEQ multiplex PCR, the TCRdb table keeps only in-frame clones and is missing some. The profile shows approximately 84,000 clones, 83% of them singletons. The sequencing used PBMCs, collected in a trial of ipilimumab plus nivolumab as post-transplant consolidation. The source is a male donor with diffuse large B-cell lymphoma.

The CDR3 sequence is CASSAPGGPLRSTDTQYF. The DNA of the CDR3 is TGTGCCAGCAGCGCCCCGGGGGGGCCTTTGAGAAGCACAGATACGCAGTATTTT. The chain recombines TRBV9 with TRBJ2-3; 8 positions agree with TRBD2. Germline CDR1 is SGDLS and CDR2 is YYNGEE. CDR3 size: 18 residues. V was pared by 3 bases and J by 0 bases, with 12 bases of the junction left unmatched. Complete variable domain (other parts from reference TRBV9 and TRBJ2-3): DSGVTQTPKHLITATGQRVTLRCSPRSGDLSVYWYQQSLDQGLQFLIQYYNGEERAKGNILERFSAQQFPDLHSELNLSSLELGDSALYFCASSAPGGPLRSTDTQYFGPGTRLTVL.

The J gene is TRBJ2-1, the V gene TRBV19; 13 nucleotides line up with TRBD2. CDR3 length equals 17 residues. Germline loops: CDR1 LNHDA, CDR2 SQIVND (reference sequence). J was trimmed by 9 bases and V by 5 bases; bases with no gene match: 13. The CDR3 loop is CASSPWTSGGLSSEQFF. The CDR3 DNA follows: TGTGCCAGTAGTCCCTGGACTAGCGGGGGCCTCTCGAGTGAGCAGTTCTTC.

The J gene is TRBJ1-1, the V gene TRBV4-3, with D tentatively TRBD1 (5 bases). Germline loops: CDR1 LGHNA, CDR2 YSLEER. This CDR3 has 15 residues. Trimming pared 3 bases from V and 4 bases from J, leaving 15 bases between. The CDR3 nucleotides read TGCGCCAGCAGCCAGATCCCCCAGGGTGGCACTGAAGCTTTCTTT. Encoded protein: CASSQIPQGGTEAFF.

This chain links TRBV2 with TRBJ1-5; a weak D match, TRBD1 (5 bases). V was cut by 6 bases and J by 1 base, with 13 bases left in between. The V gene's germline CDR1 is SNHLY and CDR2 FYNNEI. This CDR3 is built from 15 residues. This chain's CDR3 is CASRPGDFSNQPQHF. CDR3 coding DNA: TGTGCCAGCAGACCCGGGGACTTCAGCAATCAGCCCCAGCATTTT.

CDR3 coding DNA: TGTGCCAGCAGCTTATTGGGCGAGCAGTTCTTC. Protein sequence: CASSLLGEQFF. The chain couples TRBV7-2 to TRBJ2-1; D unresolved. V dropped 2 bases and J dropped 10 bases, with 6 bases sitting between them. CDR3 size: 11 residues. In germline, CDR1 is SGHTA, CDR2 FQGNSA.

J is TRBJ2-7 and V is TRBV7-2, with TRBD1 matching over 7 bases. CDR3 length: 14 amino acids. The J segment lost 0 bases and the V segment lost 5 bases, leaving 4 bases of the junction unmatched. Germline CDR1 reads SGHTA; CDR2 reads FQGNSA. The CDR3 bases are TGTGCCAGCAGCCCGGGACAGAGCTCCTACGAGCAGTACTTC. This gives the protein CASSPGQSSYEQYF.

This chain links TRBV5-1 with TRBJ2-2, with TRBD1 identical over 7 bases. The junction had 6 bases not matched to a gene; V was cut back by 4 bases and J by 0 bases. Looked up from germline, CDR1 is SGHRS and CDR2 is YFSETQ. The CDR3 is made up of 16 amino acids. The CDR3 region is CASSAVGGANTGELFF. The CDR3 nucleotides read TGCGCCAGCAGCGCGGTAGGGGGCGCGAACACCGGGGAGCTGTTTTTT.